These 8 T cell receptor beta chains originate from one sample sequenced in a study of early T cells in non-severe SARS-CoV-2 infection. A single record per CDR3 protein comes from TCRdb applying MiXCR to the 5' RACE reads. The repertoire holds 30,000 to 45,000 distinct CDR3 sequences, with roughly 9.9% as singletons. Material: whole blood. The source of these receptors is an adult who was a healthcare worker with PCR-confirmed SARS-CoV-2 infection or an uninfected control (not recorded which).

The chain couples TRBV2 to TRBJ2-5, with D perhaps being TRBD1 or TRBD2 (5 bases each). The CDR3 is made up of 13 amino acids. Germline V gene data show CDR1 as SNHLY and CDR2 as FYNNEI. V gave up 6 bases and J gave up 3 bases, with 11 bases separating them. The CDR3, as DNA: TGTGCCAGCAGCAGGGACCTGGAAGAGACCCAGTACTTC. This gives the protein CASSRDLEETQYF.

This clonotype was found many times. J is TRBJ2-4 and V is TRBV10-3, with 7 bases lining up with TRBD2. The J segment lost 5 bases and the V segment lost 2 bases, leaving 3 bases of the junction unmatched. This CDR3 region has 14 residues. In germline, CDR1 is ENHRY, CDR2 SYGVKD. CDR3 nucleotide sequence: TGTGCCATCAGTGAGGCGGGGAGGGAAAACATTCAGTACTTC. Amino acid sequence: CAISEAGRENIQYF.

This clonotype was picked up many times. The chain has TRBV7-6 and TRBJ2-3; a possible D gene is TRBD1 (5 bases). From germline, CDR1 is SGHVS and CDR2 FNYEAQ. This CDR3 contains 13 residues. V was clipped by 0 bases and J by 10 bases, with 11 bases between them. The DNA of the CDR3 is TGTGCCAGCAGCTTAGCGCAGGGTTTCGCGCAGTATTTT. Amino acid sequence: CASSLAQGFAQYF.

This chain connects TRBV5-4 to TRBJ2-5, with 8 bases aligning to TRBD2. Germline CDR1 and CDR2: SGHNT and YYREEE (reference sequence). The CDR3 loop spans 14 amino acids. Unmatched junction bases numbered 3, after V lost 4 bases and J lost 1 base. The CDR3 protein is CASSAGGGQETQYF. CDR3 nucleotide sequence: TGTGCCAGCAGCGCGGGGGGTGGCCAAGAGACCCAGTACTTC.

This chain links TRBV28 with TRBJ1-1; no definite D call. The germline V gene encodes CDR1 MDHEN and CDR2 SYDVKM. V shed 6 bases and J shed 0 bases, with 8 bases lying between them. This CDR3 has 13 residues. The CDR3 DNA follows: TGTGCCAGCAGCCCTGTCATGAACACTGAAGCTTTCTTT. Protein product: CASSPVMNTEAFF.

This clonotype showed up many times. The chain uses TRBV6-2 or TRBV6-3 and TRBJ2-1; the match to TRBD2 covers 9 bases. The CDR3 spans 14 residues. The V segment lost 6 bases and the J segment 8 bases; nucleotides outside the gene matches: 8. Germline values: CDR1 MNHEY, CDR2 SVGEGT. The CDR3 sequence is CASRGAGGKDEQFF. For the CDR3, the DNA is TGTGCCAGCAGGGGAGCGGGGGGTAAGGATGAGCAGTTCTTC.

This clonotype was counted between two and nine times. CDR3: CSGGGEEKLFF. The CDR3 DNA is TGCAGCGGCGGTGGAGAGGAAAAACTGTTTTTT. The chain joins TRBV29-1 to TRBJ1-4; unclear D gene. The germline V and J ends were trimmed by 7 bases and 8 bases, with 11 bases remaining between them. The CDR3 contains 11 residues. Germline-derived CDR1 and CDR2 are SQVTM and ANQGSEA.

This clonotype was counted a single time. The chain combines TRBV6-2 or TRBV6-3 with TRBJ2-3; 10 nucleotides agree with TRBD2. Germline V gene data show CDR1 as MNHEY and CDR2 as SVGEGT. This CDR3 region has 18 residues. Trimming took 5 bases from V and 0 from J; bases not matched to a gene: 11. DNA of the CDR3: TGTGCCAGCAGTGAGACCCTCGAGCGGGGGGGCAGCACAGATACGCAGTATTTT. This translates into CASSETLERGGSTDTQYF.